This TCR beta chain was found in a study of blood T cell repertoires in COVID-19. Study at large: COVID-19 samples, acute and convalescent, were from the United States, Italy and Spain. The cDNA or gDNA used as material had been derived from T cells, B-cell-depleted T cells, or PBMCs.

With 3 bases clipped from V and 8 bases from J, the junction kept 4 bases outside the gene matches. Germline CDR1 SGHRS, CDR2 YFSETQ. The CDR3 consists of 13 residues. Authors' methods: Quantification of nucleated cells was approximated via reference gene primer amplification. Repertoires were generated with immunoSEQ multiplex PCR, while TCRdb's copy carries only in-frame clones and drops some. V, J and clone size reflect that table, while D and trimming were determined from the DNA. The sample lists hundreds of thousands of clones, 82% occurring once. The sample taken for sequencing was peripheral blood. The chain couples TRBV5-1 to TRBJ1-4; 7 positions match TRBD1. The receptor's source is an elderly woman with acute or convalescent COVID-19. The CDR3, as DNA: TGCGCCAGCAGCTCGAGACAGGGCGAAAAACTGTTTTTT. This sequence encodes CASSSRQGEKLFF.